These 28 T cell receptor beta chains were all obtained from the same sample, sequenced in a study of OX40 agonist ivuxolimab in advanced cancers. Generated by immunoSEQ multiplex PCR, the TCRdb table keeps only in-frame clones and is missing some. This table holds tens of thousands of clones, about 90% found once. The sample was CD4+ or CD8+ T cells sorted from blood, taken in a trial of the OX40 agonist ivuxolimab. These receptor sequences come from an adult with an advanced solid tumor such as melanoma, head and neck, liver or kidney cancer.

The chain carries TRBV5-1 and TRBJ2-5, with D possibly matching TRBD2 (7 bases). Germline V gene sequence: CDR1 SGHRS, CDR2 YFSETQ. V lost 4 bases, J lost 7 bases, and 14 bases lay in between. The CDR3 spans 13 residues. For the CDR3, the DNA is TGCGCCAGCAGCGTCGGCGGGGGCCCGACCCAGTACTTC. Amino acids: CASSVGGGPTQYF.

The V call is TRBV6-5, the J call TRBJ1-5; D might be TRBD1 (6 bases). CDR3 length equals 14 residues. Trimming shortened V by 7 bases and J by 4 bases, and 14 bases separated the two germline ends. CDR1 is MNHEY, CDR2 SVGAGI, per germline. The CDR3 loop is CASKTGSGNQPQHF. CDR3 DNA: TGTGCCAGCAAAACAGGGTCTGGGAATCAGCCCCAGCATTTT.

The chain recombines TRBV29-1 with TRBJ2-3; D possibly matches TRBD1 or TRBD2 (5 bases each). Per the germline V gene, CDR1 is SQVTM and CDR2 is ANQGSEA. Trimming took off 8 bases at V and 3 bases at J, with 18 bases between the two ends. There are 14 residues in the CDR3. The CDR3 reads CSQSPGASTDTQYF. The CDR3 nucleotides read TGCAGCCAGAGCCCCGGGGCGTCGACAGATACGCAGTATTTT.

The CDR3 sequence: CAISVEGNQPQHF. For the CDR3, the DNA is TGTGCCATCAGTGTGGAGGGGAATCAGCCCCAGCATTTT. This rearrangement joins TRBV10-3 to TRBJ1-5; D possibly corresponds to TRBD1 (5 bases). V gave up 4 bases and J gave up 4 bases, with 8 bases separating them. Germline loops: CDR1 ENHRY, CDR2 SYGVKD. The length of the CDR3 is 13 residues.

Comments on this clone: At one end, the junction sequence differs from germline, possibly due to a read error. In DNA, the CDR3 is TGTGCTAGCAGCCCCCTCAAAGGCATCTCCTACAATGAGCAGTTCTTC. Its protein is CASSPLKGISYNEQFF. V gene TRBV7-7 combines with J gene TRBJ2-1; no clear D. CDR3 length equals 16 residues. Germline-derived CDR1 and CDR2 are SSHAT and FNYEAQ (reference sequence).

The CDR3 DNA follows: TGTGCCTGGAGTGTACTCGGCAATCAGCCCCAGCATTTT. This codes for CAWSVLGNQPQHF. The chain couples TRBV30 to TRBJ1-5, with D unclear. V lost 0 bases and J lost 2, with 5 bases in between. The CDR3 has 13 amino acids. Germline CDR1 reads GTSNPN; CDR2 reads SVGIG (reference sequence).

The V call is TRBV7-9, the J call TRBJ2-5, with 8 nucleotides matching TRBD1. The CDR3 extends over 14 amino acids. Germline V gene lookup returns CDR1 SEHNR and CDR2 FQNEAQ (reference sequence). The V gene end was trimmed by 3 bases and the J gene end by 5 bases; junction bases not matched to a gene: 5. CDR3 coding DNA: TGTGCCAGCAGCTTGCGGACAGGGTGGGAGACCCAGTACTTC. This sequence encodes CASSLRTGWETQYF.

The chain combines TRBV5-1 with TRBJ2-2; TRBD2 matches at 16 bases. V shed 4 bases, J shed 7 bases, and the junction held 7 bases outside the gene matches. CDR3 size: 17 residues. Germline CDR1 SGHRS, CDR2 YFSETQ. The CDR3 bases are TGCGCCAGCAGCCCGGGACTAGCGGGGGGGCCTGACGGGGAGCTGTTTTTT. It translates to CASSPGLAGGPDGELFF.

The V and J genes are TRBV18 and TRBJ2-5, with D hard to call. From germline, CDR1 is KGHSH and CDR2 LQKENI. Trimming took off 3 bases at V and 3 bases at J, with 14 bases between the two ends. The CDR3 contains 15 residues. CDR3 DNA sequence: TGTGCCAGCTCACCTCAGATACTGCCTGAAGAGACCCAGTACTTC. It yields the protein CASSPQILPEETQYF.

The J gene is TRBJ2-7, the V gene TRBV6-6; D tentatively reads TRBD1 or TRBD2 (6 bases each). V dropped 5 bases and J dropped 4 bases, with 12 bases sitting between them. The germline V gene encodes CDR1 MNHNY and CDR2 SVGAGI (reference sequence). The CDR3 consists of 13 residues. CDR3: CASSPGGSYEQYV. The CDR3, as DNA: TGTGCCAGCAGTCCCGGGGGCTCTTACGAGCAGTACGTC.

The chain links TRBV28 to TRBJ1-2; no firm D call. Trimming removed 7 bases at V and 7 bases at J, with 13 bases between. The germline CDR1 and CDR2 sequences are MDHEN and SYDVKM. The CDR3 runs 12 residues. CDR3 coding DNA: TGTGCCAGCACCAAACCCCCCAGTGGCTACACCTTC. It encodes CASTKPPSGYTF.

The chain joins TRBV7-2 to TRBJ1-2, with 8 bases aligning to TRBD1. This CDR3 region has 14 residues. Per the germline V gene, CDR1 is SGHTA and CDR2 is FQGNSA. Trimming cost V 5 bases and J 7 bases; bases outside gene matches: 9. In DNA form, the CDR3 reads TGTGCCAGCAGCCAAGACAGGGGTAGGAGTGGCTACACCTTC. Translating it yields CASSQDRGRSGYTF.

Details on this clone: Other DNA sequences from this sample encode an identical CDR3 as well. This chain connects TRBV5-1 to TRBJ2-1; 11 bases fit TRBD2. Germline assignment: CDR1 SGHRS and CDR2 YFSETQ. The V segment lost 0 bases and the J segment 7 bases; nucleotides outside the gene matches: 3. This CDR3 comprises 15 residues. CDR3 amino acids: CASSLGLAGINEQFF. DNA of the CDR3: TGCGCCAGCAGCTTGGGACTAGCGGGGATTAATGAGCAGTTCTTC.

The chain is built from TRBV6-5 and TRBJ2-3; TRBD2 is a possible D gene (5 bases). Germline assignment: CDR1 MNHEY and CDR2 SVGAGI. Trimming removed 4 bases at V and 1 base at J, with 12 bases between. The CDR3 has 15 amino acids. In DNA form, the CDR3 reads TGTGCCAGCAGTTCGGGGTTCCGAGGCACAGATACGCAGTATTTT. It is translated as CASSSGFRGTDTQYF.

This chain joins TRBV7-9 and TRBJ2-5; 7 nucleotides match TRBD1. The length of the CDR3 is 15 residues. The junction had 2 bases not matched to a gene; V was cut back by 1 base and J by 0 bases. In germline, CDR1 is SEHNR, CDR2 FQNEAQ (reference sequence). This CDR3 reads CASSLGDRDQETQYF. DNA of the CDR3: TGTGCCAGCAGCTTAGGCGACAGGGACCAAGAGACCCAGTACTTC. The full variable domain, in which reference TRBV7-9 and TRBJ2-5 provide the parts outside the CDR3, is DTGVSQNPRHKITKRGQNVTFRCDPISEHNRLYWYRQTLGQGPEFLTYFQNEAQLEKSRLLSDRFSAERPKGSFSTLEIQRTEQGDSAMYLCASSLGDRDQETQYFGPGTRLLVL.

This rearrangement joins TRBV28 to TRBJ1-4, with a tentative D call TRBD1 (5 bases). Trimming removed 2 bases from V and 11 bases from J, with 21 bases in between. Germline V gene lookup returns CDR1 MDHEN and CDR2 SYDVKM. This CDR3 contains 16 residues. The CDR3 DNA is TGTGCCAGCAGTTTACATTCGGGCCAGGAAGGGACGAAACTGTTTTTT. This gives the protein CASSLHSGQEGTKLFF.

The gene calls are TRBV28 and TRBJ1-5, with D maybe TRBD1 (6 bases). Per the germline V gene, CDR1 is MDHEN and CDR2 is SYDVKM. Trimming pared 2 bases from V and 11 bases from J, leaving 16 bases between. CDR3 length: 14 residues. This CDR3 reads CASSLRQARMSQHF. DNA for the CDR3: TGTGCCAGCAGTTTAAGACAGGCCCGTATGTCCCAGCATTTT.

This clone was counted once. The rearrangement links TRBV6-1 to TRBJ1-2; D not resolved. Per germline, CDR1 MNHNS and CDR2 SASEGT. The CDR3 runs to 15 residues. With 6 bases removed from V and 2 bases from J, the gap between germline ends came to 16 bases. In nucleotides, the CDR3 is TGTGCCAGCAGGGACGGCCACAGAGGGAACTATGGCTACACCTTC. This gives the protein CASRDGHRGNYGYTF.

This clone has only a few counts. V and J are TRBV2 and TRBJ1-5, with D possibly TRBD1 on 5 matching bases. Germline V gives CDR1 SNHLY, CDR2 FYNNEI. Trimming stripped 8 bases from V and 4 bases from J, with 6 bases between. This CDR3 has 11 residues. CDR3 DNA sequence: TGTGCCAGCGGGGGGAATCAGCCCCAGCATTTT. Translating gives CASGGNQPQHF. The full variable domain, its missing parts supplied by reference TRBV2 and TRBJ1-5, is EPEVTQTPSHQVTQMGQEVILRCVPISNHLYFYWYRQILGQKVEFLVSFYNNEISEKSEIFDDQFSVERPDGSNFTLKIRSTKLEDSAMYFCASGGNQPQHFGDGTRLSIL.

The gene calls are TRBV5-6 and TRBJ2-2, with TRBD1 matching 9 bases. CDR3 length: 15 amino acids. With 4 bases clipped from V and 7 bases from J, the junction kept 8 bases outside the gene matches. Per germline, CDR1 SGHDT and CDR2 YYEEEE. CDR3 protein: CASSPGQGLGGELFF. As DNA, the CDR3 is TGTGCCAGCAGCCCCGGACAGGGGTTAGGCGGGGAGCTGTTTTTT.

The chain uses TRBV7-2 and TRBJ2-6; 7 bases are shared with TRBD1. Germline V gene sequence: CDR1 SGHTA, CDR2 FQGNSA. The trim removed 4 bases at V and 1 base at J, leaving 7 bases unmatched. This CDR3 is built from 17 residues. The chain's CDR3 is CASSSPGQTSGANVLTF. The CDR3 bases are TGTGCCAGCAGCTCCCCGGGACAGACATCTGGGGCCAACGTCCTGACTTTC. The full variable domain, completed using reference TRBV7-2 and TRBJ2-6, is GAGVSQSPSNKVTEKGKDVELRCDPISGHTALYWYRQSLGQGLEFLIYFQGNSAPDKSGLPSDRFSAERTGGSVSTLTIQRTQQEDSAVYLCASSSPGQTSGANVLTFGAGSRLTVL.

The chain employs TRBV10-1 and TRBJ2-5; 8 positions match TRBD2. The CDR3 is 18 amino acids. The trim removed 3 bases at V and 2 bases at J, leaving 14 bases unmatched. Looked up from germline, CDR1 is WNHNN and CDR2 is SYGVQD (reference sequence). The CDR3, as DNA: TGCGCCAGCAGTGAAAGTGGGTCCCCGACGGGGGGGCAAGAGACCCAGTACTTC. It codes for CASSESGSPTGGQETQYF.

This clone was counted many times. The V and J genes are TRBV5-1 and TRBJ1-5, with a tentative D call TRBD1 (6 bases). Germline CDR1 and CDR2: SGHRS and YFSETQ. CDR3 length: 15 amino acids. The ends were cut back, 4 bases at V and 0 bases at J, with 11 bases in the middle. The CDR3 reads CASSEQGNSNQPQHF. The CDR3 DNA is TGCGCCAGCAGCGAACAGGGAAATAGCAATCAGCCCCAGCATTTT.

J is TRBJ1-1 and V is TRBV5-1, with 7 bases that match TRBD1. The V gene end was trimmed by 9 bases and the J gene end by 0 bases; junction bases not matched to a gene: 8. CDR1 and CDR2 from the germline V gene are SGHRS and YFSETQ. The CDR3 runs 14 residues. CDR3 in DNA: TGCGCCACCTCCAAGGGGGCAGTGAACACTGAAGCTTTCTTT. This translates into CATSKGAVNTEAFF.

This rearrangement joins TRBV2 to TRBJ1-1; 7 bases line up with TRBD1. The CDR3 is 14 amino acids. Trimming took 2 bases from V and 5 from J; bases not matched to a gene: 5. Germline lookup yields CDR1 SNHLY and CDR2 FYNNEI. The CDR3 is CASSEQTGETEAFF. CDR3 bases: TGTGCCAGCAGTGAACAAACAGGGGAGACTGAAGCTTTCTTT.

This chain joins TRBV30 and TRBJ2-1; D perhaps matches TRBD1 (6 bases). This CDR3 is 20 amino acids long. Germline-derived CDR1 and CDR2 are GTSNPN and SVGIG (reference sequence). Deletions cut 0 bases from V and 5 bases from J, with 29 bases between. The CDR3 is CAWSVILSGVGGGIHNEQFF. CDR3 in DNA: TGTGCCTGGAGTGTAATATTATCAGGGGTTGGTGGGGGTATTCACAATGAGCAGTTCTTC.

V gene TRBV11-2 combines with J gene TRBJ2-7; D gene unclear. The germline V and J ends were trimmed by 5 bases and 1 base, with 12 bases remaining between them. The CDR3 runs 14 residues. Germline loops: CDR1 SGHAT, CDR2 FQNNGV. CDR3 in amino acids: CASSTLLGSYEQYV. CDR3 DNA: TGTGCCAGCAGCACCCTACTGGGTTCCTACGAGCAGTACGTC.

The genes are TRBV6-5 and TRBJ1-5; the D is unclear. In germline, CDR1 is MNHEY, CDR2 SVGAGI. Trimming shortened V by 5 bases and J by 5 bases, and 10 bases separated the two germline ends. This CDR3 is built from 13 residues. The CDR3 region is CASSIQRDQPQHF. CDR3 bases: TGTGCCAGCAGTATACAGAGGGATCAGCCCCAGCATTTT.